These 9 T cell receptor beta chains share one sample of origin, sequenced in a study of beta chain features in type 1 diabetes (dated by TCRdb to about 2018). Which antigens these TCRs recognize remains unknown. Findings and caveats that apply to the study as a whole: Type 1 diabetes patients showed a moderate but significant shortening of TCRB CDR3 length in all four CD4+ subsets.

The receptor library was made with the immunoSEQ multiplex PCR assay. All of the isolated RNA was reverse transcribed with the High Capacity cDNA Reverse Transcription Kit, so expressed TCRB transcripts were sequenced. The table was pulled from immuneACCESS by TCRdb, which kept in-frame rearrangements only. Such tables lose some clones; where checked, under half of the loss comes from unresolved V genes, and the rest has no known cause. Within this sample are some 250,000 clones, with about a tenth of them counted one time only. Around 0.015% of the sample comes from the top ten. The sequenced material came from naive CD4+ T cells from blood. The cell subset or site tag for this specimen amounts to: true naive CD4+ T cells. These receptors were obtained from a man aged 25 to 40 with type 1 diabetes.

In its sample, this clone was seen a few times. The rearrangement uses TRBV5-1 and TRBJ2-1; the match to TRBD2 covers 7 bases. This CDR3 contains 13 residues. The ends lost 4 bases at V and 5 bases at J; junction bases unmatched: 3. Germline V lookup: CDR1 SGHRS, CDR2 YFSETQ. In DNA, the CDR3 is TGCGCCAGCAGCATCGGGGGGAACAATGAGCAGTTCTTC. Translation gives CASSIGGNNEQFF.

The chain's CDR3 is CASSLGDREGETQYF. The DNA of the CDR3 is TGTGCCAGCAGCTTGGGGGACAGGGAGGGAGAGACCCAGTACTTC. The chain links TRBV5-4 to TRBJ2-5, with TRBD1 identical over 9 bases. V shed 0 bases, J shed 4 bases, and the junction held 4 bases outside the gene matches. CDR3 length: 15 residues. CDR1 and CDR2 from the germline V gene are SGHNT and YYREEE (reference sequence).

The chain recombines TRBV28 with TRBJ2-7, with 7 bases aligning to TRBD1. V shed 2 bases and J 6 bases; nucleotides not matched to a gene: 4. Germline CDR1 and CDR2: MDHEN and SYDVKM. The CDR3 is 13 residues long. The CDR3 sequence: CASSLPGQFEQYF. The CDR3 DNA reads TGTGCCAGCAGTTTACCGGGACAGTTCGAGCAGTACTTC.

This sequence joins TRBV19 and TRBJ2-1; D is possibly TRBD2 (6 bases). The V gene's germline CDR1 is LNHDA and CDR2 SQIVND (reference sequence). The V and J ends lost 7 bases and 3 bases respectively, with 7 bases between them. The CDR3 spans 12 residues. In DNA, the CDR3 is TGTGCCAGTACGGGGGTCTACAATGAGCAGTTCTTC. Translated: CASTGVYNEQFF.

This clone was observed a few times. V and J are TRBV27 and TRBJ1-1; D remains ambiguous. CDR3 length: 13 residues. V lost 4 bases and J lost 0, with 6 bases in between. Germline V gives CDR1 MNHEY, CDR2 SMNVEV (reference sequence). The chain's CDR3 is CASSWAMNTEAFF. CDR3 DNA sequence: TGTGCCAGCAGTTGGGCCATGAACACTGAAGCTTTCTTT.

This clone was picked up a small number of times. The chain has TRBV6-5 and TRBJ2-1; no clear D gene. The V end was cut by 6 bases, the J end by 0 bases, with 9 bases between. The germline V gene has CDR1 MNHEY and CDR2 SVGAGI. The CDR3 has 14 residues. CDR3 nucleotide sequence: TGTGCCAGCAGACTGATGAACTCCTACAATGAGCAGTTCTTC. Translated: CASRLMNSYNEQFF.

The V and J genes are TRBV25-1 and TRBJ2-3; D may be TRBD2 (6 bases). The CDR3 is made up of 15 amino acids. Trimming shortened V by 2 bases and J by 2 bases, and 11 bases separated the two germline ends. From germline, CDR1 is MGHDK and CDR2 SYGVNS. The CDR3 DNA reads TGTGCCAGCAGTGAAGGAGGGTGGTACACAGATACGCAGTATTTT. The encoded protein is CASSEGGWYTDTQYF. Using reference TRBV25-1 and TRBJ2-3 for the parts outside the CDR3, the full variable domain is EADIYQTPRYLVIGTGKKITLECSQTMGHDKMYWYQQDPGMELHLIHYSYGVNSTEKGDLSSESTVSRIRTEHFPLTLESARPSHTSQYLCASSEGGWYTDTQYFGPGTRLTVL.

The CDR3 DNA reads as TGCGCCAGCAGCTTGCGGACAGGGGAGTTCATGAACACTGAAGCTTTCTTT. This translates into CASSLRTGEFMNTEAFF. The genes are TRBV5-1 and TRBJ1-1; 9 nucleotides match TRBD1. The CDR3 has 17 amino acids. From germline, CDR1 is SGHRS and CDR2 YFSETQ. The V segment lost 1 base and the J segment 0 bases; nucleotides outside the gene matches: 7. Using reference TRBV5-1 and TRBJ1-1 for the parts outside the CDR3, the full variable domain is KAGVTQTPRYLIKTRGQQVTLSCSPISGHRSVSWYQQTPGQGLQFLFEYFSETQRNKGNFPGRFSGRQFSNSRSEMNVSTLELGDSALYLCASSLRTGEFMNTEAFFGQGTRLTVV.

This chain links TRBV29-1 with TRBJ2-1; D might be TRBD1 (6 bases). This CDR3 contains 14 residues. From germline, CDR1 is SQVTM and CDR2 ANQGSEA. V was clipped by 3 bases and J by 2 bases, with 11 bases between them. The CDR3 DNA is TGCAGCGTTGATTCATACAGGGCCTACAATGAGCAGTTCTTC. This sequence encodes CSVDSYRAYNEQFF.